These 13 T cell receptor beta chains originate from one sample sequenced in a study of T cell clonality in common variable immunodeficiency. The table came from immunoSEQ multiplex PCR; TCRdb's copy has only in-frame clones and leaves some out. Observed in the sample are some 27,000 clones, none of them singletons. Whole-study results and caveats: Reportedly, TCR beta sequences from common variable immunodeficiency showed fewer deletions and N-nucleotide insertions.

These receptors are not linked to any known antigen. The specimen sequenced was peripheral blood mononuclear cells. Receptors were obtained from a human donor with common variable immunodeficiency.

Note on this clone: The missing CDR3 end, 3 residues past where the read stops, is filled in from the germline J gene. This rearrangement joins TRBV7-3 to TRBJ2-7; D is unclear. V lost 0 bases and J 6 bases, leaving 15 bases between the germline ends. The germline CDR1 and CDR2 sequences are SGHTA and FQGTGA. This CDR3 comprises 15 residues. CDR3 DNA, as far as it was read: TGTGCCAGCAGCTTAACACACAATTCAGGAGCCGAG. It specifies CASSLTHNSGAE. The entire CDR3 is CASSLTHNSGAEQYF.

In this sample, this clone turned up many times. Read coverage stops 3 residues before the CDR3 terminus; the germline J gene supplies the remainder. This chain joins TRBV5-6 and TRBJ2-7; tentatively, D is TRBD2 (5 bases). With 3 bases removed from V and 4 bases from J, the gap between germline ends came to 5 bases. The CDR3 has 11 amino acids. Germline CDR1 and CDR2: SGHDT and YYEEEE. CDR3 residues: CASSSGYEQYF. The CDR3 bases that were read are TGTGCCAGCAGCTCGGGGTACGAG. Supplemented by reference TRBV5-6 and TRBJ2-7, the full variable domain reads DAGVTQSPTHLIKTRGQQVTLRCSPKSGHDTVSWYQQALGQGPQFIFQYYEEEERQRGNFPDRFSGHQFPNYSSELNVNALLLGDSALYLCASSSGYEQYFGPGTRLTVT.

This clone was counted only a few times. The read terminates 3 residues ahead of where the CDR3 ends, so the germline J gene completes it. This chain links TRBV19 with TRBJ1-2; D might be TRBD1 (6 bases). Between the trimmed V and J ends, which lost 6 bases and 2 bases, there was a span of 16 bases. Germline-derived CDR1 and CDR2 are LNHDA and SQIVND (reference sequence). This CDR3 is built from 15 residues. The CDR3 loop is CASSRTGQLNYGYTF. The covered CDR3 bases are TGTGCCAGTAGCCGAACAGGACAGCTGAACTATGGC.

CDR3 sequence: CASSSSGGYPTQYF. The CDR3 bases that were read are TGTGCCAGCAGCTCTAGCGGGGGGTACCCCACC. The chain joins TRBV11-2 to TRBJ2-5; 11 positions agree with TRBD2. Read data end 3 residues before the CDR3 end; the end is taken from the germline J gene. The CDR3 runs 14 residues. Germline V gene data show CDR1 as SGHAT and CDR2 as FQNNGV.

This clone was detected many times. The CDR3 bases that were read are TGTGCCAGCAGTCCCCTAGGCGGCGAG. As protein: CASSPLGGE. The whole CDR3 region reads CASSPLGGEQYF. V usage is TRBV2 and J usage is TRBJ2-7; D unresolved. The sequence runs out 3 residues before the end of the CDR3; the remainder is reconstructed from the germline J gene. Trimming shortened V by 5 bases and J by 6 bases, and 11 bases separated the two germline ends. From germline, CDR1 is SNHLY and CDR2 FYNNEI. This CDR3 has 12 residues. Full variable domain (rest looked up from reference TRBV2 and TRBJ2-7): EPEVTQTPSHQVTQMGQEVILRCVPISNHLYFYWYRQILGQKVEFLVSFYNNEISEKSEIFDDQFSVERPDGSNFTLKIRSTKLEDSAMYFCASSPLGGEQYFGPGTRLTVT.

There are many counts of this clone. The read ends 3 residues shy of where the CDR3 ends; the end is completed using the germline J gene. This chain joins TRBV19 and TRBJ1-5; D might be TRBD1 (6 bases). The germline V and J ends were trimmed by 5 bases and 2 bases, with 7 bases remaining between them. The CDR3 has 13 residues. Germline V gives CDR1 LNHDA, CDR2 SQIVND (reference sequence). CDR3 DNA (partial): TGTGCCAGTAGTCACAGGGGCAATCAGCCC. Translated: CASSHRGNQP. The full CDR3 protein is CASSHRGNQPQHF. The full variable domain, with the rest looked up from reference TRBV19 and TRBJ1-5, is DGGITQSPKYLFRKEGQNVTLSCEQNLNHDAMYWYRQDPGQGLRLIYYSQIVNDFQKGDIAEGYSVSREKKESFPLTVTSAQKNPTAFYLCASSHRGNQPQHFGDGTRLSIL.

This clone was found many times. The sequence runs out 3 residues before the end of the CDR3; the remainder is reconstructed from the germline J gene. V usage is TRBV18 and J usage is TRBJ1-1; D possibly corresponds to TRBD1 (6 bases). CDR1 and CDR2 (germline): KGHSH, LQKENI. Trimming removed 3 bases at V and 1 base at J, with 12 bases between. The CDR3 extends over 15 amino acids. The chain's CDR3 is CASSPYIQGNTEAFF. CDR3 DNA, as far as it was read: TGTGCCAGCTCACCTTACATACAGGGGAACACTGAA.

This clone was seen many times. The read terminates 3 residues before the CDR3 end, so the remaining end is supplied by the germline J gene. Additional DNA sequences in this sample encode the identical CDR3. The chain links TRBV7-2 to TRBJ2-1; 12 bases agree with TRBD2. This CDR3 is 14 amino acids long. CDR1 and CDR2 from the germline V gene are SGHTA and FQGNSA. Trimming removed 5 bases from V and 7 bases from J; junction bases left unmatched: 3. CDR3 DNA (partial): TGTGCCAGCAGCCCGGGACTAGCGGGTAATGAG. This gives the protein CASSPGLAGNE. The full CDR3 is CASSPGLAGNEQFF.

This clone appeared a few times. The read stops 3 residues short of the end of the CDR3; the missing end is completed from the germline J gene. The chain joins TRBV19 to TRBJ1-1; D gene ambiguous. Trimming took off 4 bases at V and 0 bases at J, with 15 bases between the two ends. CDR1 LNHDA and CDR2 SQIVND come from the germline V gene (reference sequence). This CDR3 is 16 amino acids long. CDR3 bases read: TGTGCCAGTAGTAGAATAGGGTCAGGATTGAACACTGAA. Its translation is CASSRIGSGLNTE. The complete CDR3 sequence is CASSRIGSGLNTEAFF.

This clone was seen more than once but under ten times. The read is 3 residues too short to cover the CDR3 end, so that end is filled in from the germline J gene. The rearrangement joins TRBV7-2 to TRBJ2-5; the D gene is possibly TRBD2 (6 bases). V dropped 1 base and J dropped 4 bases, with 7 bases sitting between them. There are 13 residues in the CDR3. Germline CDR1 is SGHTA and CDR2 is FQGNSA. The CDR3 loop is CASSLGGVETQYF. The DNA read from the CDR3 is TGTGCCAGCAGCTTAGGGGGGGTAGAGACC.

This clone occurred a few times. The read comes to an end 3 residues before the CDR3 does, leaving the germline J gene to fill in the end. V usage is TRBV19 and J usage is TRBJ1-5; a weak D match, TRBD1 (5 bases). In germline, CDR1 is LNHDA, CDR2 SQIVND (reference sequence). Trimming removed 6 bases from V and 1 base from J, with 13 bases in between. The CDR3 consists of 15 residues. Here the CDR3 reads CASREGFMSNQPQHF. The sequenced part of the CDR3 DNA is TGTGCCAGTAGGGAGGGGTTTATGAGCAATCAGCCC. The entire variable domain, with the rest obtained from reference TRBV19 and TRBJ1-5, is as follows: DGGITQSPKYLFRKEGQNVTLSCEQNLNHDAMYWYRQDPGQGLRLIYYSQIVNDFQKGDIAEGYSVSREKKESFPLTVTSAQKNPTAFYLCASREGFMSNQPQHFGDGTRLSIL.

This clone was observed many times. At one end, the junction sequence differs from germline, possibly due to a read error. The CDR3 end lies 3 residues beyond the end of the read and is filled in from the germline J gene. This chain connects TRBV6-1 to TRBJ2-2, with 10 bases matching TRBD1. The CDR3 runs to 15 residues. Germline V gene data show CDR1 as MNHNS and CDR2 as SASEGT. The CDR3 bases that were read are TGTGCCAGCAGGGAAGGACAGGGGGACACCGGGGAG. Its protein product is CASREGQGDTGE. The full CDR3 reads CASREGQGDTGELFF.

Concerning this clone itself: Sequencing ends 3 residues short of the CDR3 end; the germline J gene provides the rest. The chain combines TRBV2 with TRBJ2-5; D is possibly TRBD1 or TRBD2 (5 bases each). The length of the CDR3 is 12 residues. V shed 6 bases and J shed 1 base, with 6 bases lying between them. CDR1 is SNHLY and CDR2 is FYNNEI in the germline V gene. The covered CDR3 bases are TGTGCCAGCAGGAGGGGCCAAGAGACC. It yields the protein CASRRGQET. The whole CDR3 reads CASRRGQETQYF.